This T cell receptor beta chain stems from a study of pediatric ulcerative colitis. Rectal tissue came from one to two pinch biopsies taken at colonoscopy. Controls: normal colonoscopy findings, no IBD within the following year. The CDR3 totals 14 residues. Germline CDR1 reads SNHLY; CDR2 reads FYNNEI. Between the trimmed V and J ends, which lost 4 bases and 9 bases, there was a span of 16 bases. Libraries were prepared by immunoSEQ multiplex PCR; TCRdb keeps only in-frame clonotypes and omits some of them. In the table there are fewer than 12,000 clones, roughly four fifths of which are singletons. The chain combines TRBV2 with TRBJ2-1; TRBD1 is a possible D gene (5 bases). The clonotype was recovered from a girl aged 5-17 years who was a control in a study of pediatric ulcerative colitis. Input material: gut tissue. The CDR3: CASSVEQATGEQFF. CDR3 coding DNA: TGTGCCAGCAGTGTAGAACAGGCGACTGGTGAGCAGTTCTTC. Based on the CDR3 plus reference TRBV2 and TRBJ2-1, the full variable domain is EPEVTQTPSHQVTQMGQEVILRCVPISNHLYFYWYRQILGQKVEFLVSFYNNEISEKSEIFDDQFSVERPDGSNFTLKIRSTKLEDSAMYFCASSVEQATGEQFFGPGTRLTVL.